This T cell receptor (beta chain) came from a study of cytotoxic CD8 clonotypes in ibrutinib-treated CLL. General observations from the study: Relative to age-matched healthy donors, clonality at baseline was higher, and it tracked circulating CD8+ T-cell counts. An increase in clonality occurred at ibrutinib response, followed by a return toward baseline at progression. Once treatment began, public clonotypes, which were uncommon, contracted or stayed stable.

The protocol was immunoSEQ multiplex PCR, while the TCRdb copy is restricted to in-frame clones and leaves out a portion. Of 60,000 to 70,000 clones listed, around 60% are singletons. Frozen PBMC stocks contributed approximately 1.9 micrograms of genomic DNA to the TCR beta libraries. This clone appeared many times. Antigen specificity is unknown. Other DNA sequences from this sample encode an identical CDR3 as well. Germline loops: CDR1 SGDLS, CDR2 YYNGEE. This CDR3 has 14 residues. V trimming: 4 bases; J trimming: 6 bases; junction bases outside the gene matches: 9. The chain carries TRBV9 and TRBJ1-1, with 7 bases matching TRBD1. The receptor comes from a human donor with chronic lymphocytic leukemia. The source was PBMCs, collected after 12 months of ibrutinib treatment. The CDR3 DNA is TGTGCCAGCAGCCCAAGACAAGGGGGCTCTGAAGCTTTCTTT. This codes for CASSPRQGGSEAFF. The variable domain in full, with the rest retrieved from reference TRBV9 and TRBJ1-1, is DSGVTQTPKHLITATGQRVTLRCSPRSGDLSVYWYQQSLDQGLQFLIQYYNGEERAKGNILERFSAQQFPDLHSELNLSSLELGDSALYFCASSPRQGGSEAFFGQGTRLTVV.